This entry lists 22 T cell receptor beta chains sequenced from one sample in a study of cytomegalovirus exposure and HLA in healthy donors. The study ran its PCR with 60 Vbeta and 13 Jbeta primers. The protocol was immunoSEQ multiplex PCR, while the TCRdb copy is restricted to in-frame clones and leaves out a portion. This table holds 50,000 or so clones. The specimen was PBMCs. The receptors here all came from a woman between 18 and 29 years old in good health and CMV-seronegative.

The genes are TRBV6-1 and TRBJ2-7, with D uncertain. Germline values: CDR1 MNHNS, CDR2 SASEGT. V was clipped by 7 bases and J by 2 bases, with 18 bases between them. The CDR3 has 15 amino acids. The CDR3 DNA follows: TGTGCCAGCACCCCGCGGTTAGCACGAACCTACGAGCAGTACTTC. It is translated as CASTPRLARTYEQYF.

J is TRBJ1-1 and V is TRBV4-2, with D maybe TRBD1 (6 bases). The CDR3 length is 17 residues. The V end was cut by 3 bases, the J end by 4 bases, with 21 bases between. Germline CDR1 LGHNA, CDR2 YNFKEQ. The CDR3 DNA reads TGTGCCAGCAGCCAGGGTCCAGGGGAGACTTGGGTCACTGAAGCTTTCTTT. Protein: CASSQGPGETWVTEAFF.

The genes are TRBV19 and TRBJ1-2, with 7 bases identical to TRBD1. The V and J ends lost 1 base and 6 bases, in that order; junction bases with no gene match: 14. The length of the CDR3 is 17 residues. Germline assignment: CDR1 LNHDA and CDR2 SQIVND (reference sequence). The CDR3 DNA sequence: TGTGCCAGTAGTATAGCCGCTTGGACAGGTAATACCGATGGCTACACCTTC. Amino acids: CASSIAAWTGNTDGYTF.

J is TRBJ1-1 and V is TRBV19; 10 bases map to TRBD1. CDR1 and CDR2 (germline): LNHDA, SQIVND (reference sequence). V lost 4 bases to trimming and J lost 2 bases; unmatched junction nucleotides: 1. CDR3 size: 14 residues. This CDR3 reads CASSRDRGNTEAFF. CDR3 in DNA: TGTGCCAGTAGTAGGGACAGGGGAAACACTGAAGCTTTCTTT.

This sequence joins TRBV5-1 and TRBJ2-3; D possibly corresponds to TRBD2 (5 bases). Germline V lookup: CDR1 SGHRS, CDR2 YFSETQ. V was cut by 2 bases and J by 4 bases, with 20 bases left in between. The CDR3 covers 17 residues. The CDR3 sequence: CASSLYRAERLPDTQYF. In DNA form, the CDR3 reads TGCGCCAGCAGCTTATATAGGGCCGAGCGGCTCCCAGATACGCAGTATTTT.

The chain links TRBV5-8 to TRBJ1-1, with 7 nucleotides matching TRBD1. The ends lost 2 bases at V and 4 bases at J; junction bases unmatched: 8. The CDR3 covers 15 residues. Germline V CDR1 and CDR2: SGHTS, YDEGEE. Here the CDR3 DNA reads TGTGCCAGCAGCTTAGCAGGGGGGTTCGGCACTGAAGCTTTCTTT. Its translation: CASSLAGGFGTEAFF. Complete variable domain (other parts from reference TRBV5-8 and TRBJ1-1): EAGVTQSPTHLIKTRGQQATLRCSPISGHTSVYWYQQALGLGLQFLLWYDEGEERNRGNFPPRFSGRQFPNYSSELNVNALELEDSALYLCASSLAGGFGTEAFFGQGTRLTVV.

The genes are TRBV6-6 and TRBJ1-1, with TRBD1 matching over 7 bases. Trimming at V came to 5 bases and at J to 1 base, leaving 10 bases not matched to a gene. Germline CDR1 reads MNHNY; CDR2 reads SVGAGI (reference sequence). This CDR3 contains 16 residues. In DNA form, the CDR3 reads TGTGCCAGCAGTACCTTGGGACAGCCGCGGAACACTGAAGCTTTCTTT. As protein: CASSTLGQPRNTEAFF.

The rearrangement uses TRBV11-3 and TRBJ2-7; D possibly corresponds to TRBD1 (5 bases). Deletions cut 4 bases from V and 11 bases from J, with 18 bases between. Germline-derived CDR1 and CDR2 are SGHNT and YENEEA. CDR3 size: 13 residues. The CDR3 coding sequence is TGTGCCAGCAGCTCCCTCAGGGCGCCAACCAAGTACTTC. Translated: CASSSLRAPTKYF.

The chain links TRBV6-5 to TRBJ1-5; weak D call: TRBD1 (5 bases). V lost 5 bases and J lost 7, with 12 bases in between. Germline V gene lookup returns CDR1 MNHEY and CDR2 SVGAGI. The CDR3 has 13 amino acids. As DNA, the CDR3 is TGTGCCAGCAGTACGGTTCGGGGGCAGCCCCAGCATTTT. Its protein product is CASSTVRGQPQHF.

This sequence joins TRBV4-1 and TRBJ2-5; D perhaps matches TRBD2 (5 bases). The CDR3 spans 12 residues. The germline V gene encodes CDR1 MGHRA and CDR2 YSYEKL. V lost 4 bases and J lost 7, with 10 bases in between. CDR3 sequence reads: CASSRPAGTQYF. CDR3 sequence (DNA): TGCGCCAGCAGCCGTCCGGCGGGGACCCAGTACTTC.

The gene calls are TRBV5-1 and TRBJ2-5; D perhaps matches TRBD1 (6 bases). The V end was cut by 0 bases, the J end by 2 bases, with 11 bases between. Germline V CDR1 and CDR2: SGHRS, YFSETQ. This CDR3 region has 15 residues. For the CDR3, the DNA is TGCGCCAGCAGCTTGGGCCCAGGGACACAAGAGACCCAGTACTTC. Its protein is CASSLGPGTQETQYF. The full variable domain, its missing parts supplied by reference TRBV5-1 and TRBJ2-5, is KAGVTQTPRYLIKTRGQQVTLSCSPISGHRSVSWYQQTPGQGLQFLFEYFSETQRNKGNFPGRFSGRQFSNSRSEMNVSTLELGDSALYLCASSLGPGTQETQYFGPGTRLLVL.

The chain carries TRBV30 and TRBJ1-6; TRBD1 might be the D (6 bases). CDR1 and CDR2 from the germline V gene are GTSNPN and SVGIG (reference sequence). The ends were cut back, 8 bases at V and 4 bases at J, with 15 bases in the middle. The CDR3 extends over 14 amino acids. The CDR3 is CAGGRDTYNSPLHF. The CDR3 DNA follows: TGTGCCGGTGGTAGGGACACATATAATTCACCCCTCCACTTT.

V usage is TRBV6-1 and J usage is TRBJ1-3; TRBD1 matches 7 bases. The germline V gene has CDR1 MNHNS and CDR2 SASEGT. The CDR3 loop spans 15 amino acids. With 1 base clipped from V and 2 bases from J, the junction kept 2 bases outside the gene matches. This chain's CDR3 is CASSEGGQAGNTIYF. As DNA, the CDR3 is TGTGCCAGCAGTGAAGGAGGACAGGCTGGAAACACCATATATTTT.

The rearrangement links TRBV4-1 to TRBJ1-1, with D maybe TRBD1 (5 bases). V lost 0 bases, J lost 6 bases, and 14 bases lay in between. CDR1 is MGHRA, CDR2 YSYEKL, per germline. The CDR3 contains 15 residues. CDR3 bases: TGCGCCAGCAGCCAAGACCCCCAGGGAAGGTCTGAAGCTTTCTTT. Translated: CASSQDPQGRSEAFF.

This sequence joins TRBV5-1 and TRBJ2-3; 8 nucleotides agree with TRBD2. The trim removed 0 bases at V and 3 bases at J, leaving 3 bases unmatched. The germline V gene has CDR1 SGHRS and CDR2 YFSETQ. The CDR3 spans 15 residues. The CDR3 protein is CASSLVGRGTDTQYF. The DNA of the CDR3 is TGCGCCAGCAGCTTGGTCGGGAGGGGTACAGATACGCAGTATTTT.

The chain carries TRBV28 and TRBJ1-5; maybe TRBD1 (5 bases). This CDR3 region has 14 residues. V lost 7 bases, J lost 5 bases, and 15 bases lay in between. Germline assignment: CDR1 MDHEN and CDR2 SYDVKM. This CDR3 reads CASNPGFGHQPQHF. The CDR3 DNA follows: TGTGCCAGCAATCCAGGGTTTGGACATCAGCCCCAGCATTTT.

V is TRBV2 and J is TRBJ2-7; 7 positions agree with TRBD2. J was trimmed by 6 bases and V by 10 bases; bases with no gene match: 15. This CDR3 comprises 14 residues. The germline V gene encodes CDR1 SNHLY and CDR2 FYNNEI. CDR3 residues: CANTWSLWGGEQYF. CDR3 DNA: TGTGCCAACACGTGGAGTTTATGGGGGGGCGAGCAGTACTTC.

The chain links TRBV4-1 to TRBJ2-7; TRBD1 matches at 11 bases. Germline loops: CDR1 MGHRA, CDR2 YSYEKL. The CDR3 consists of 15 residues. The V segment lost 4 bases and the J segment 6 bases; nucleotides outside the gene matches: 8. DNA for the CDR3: TGCGCCAGCAGCCGCACCGGGACAGGGGGTTCCGAGCAGTACTTC. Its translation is CASSRTGTGGSEQYF.

In nucleotides, the CDR3 is TGCAGCGCGGGGAGCGGGGGCACTGAAGCTTTCTTT. Its translation: CSAGSGGTEAFF. The chain recombines TRBV29-1 with TRBJ1-1; weak D call: TRBD1 (5 bases). Germline CDR1 reads SQVTM; CDR2 reads ANQGSEA. V lost 7 bases and J lost 4, with 13 bases in between. This CDR3 contains 12 residues.

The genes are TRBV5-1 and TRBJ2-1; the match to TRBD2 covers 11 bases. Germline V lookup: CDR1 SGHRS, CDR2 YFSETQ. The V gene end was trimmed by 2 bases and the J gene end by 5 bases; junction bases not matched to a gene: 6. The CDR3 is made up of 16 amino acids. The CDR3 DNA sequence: TGCGCCAGCAGCTTCGGCCTAGCGGGGGGTCACAATGAGCAGTTCTTC. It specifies CASSFGLAGGHNEQFF.

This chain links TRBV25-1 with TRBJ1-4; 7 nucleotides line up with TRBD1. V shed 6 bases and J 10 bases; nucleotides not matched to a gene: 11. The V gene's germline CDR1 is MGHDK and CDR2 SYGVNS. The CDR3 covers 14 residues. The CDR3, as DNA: TGTGCCAGCAGCTCCGAGGGGGCTGGAGGAAAACTGTTTTTT. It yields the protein CASSSEGAGGKLFF.

Here the CDR3 reads CASGLKGQPQHF. The CDR3 DNA reads TGTGCTAGTGGTTTGAAGGGGCAGCCCCAGCATTTT. The V and J genes are TRBV12-5 and TRBJ1-5, with a weak D call TRBD1 (5 bases). Germline CDR1 reads LGHNT; CDR2 reads FRNRAP. The V end lost 2 bases, the J end lost 7 bases, and 6 bases lay between the germline ends. The CDR3 is 12 amino acids.